The 3 T cell receptor beta chains in this list originate from one sample, sequenced in a study of cytomegalovirus exposure and HLA in healthy donors. 13 Jbeta primers and 60 Vbeta primers were used for the PCR. Assay used: immunoSEQ multiplex PCR; TCRdb lists only in-frame clones, some missing. The repertoire consists of about 190,000 clones, with approximately 84% occurring once and the leading ten covering 3.5% to 4%. Sequencing was carried out using PBMCs. The receptors come from a man between 45 and 60 years old in good health and CMV-seronegative.

CDR3 in DNA: TGTGCCAGTAGTAGGCTACAGGGGGCCCTCTACGAGCAGTACTTC. Its protein product is CASSRLQGALYEQYF. The chain couples TRBV19 to TRBJ2-7, with TRBD1 matching over 9 bases. The CDR3 is made up of 15 amino acids. Germline assignment: CDR1 LNHDA and CDR2 SQIVND (reference sequence). V lost 4 bases, J lost 3 bases, and 7 bases stayed unmatched.

V and J are TRBV7-2 and TRBJ2-2; 9 positions match TRBD2. This CDR3 is 17 amino acids long. J gave up 7 bases and V 5 bases, and 14 bases lay outside the gene matches. Germline CDR1 is SGHTA and CDR2 is FQGNSA. The CDR3 DNA reads as TGTGCCAGCAGCCCCCAGTCAGGGACTAGCTGGATCGGGGAGCTGTTTTTT. Its translation is CASSPQSGTSWIGELFF.

This chain joins TRBV4-1 and TRBJ2-1, with TRBD2 matching over 9 bases. Germline V gene lookup returns CDR1 MGHRA and CDR2 YSYEKL. J was trimmed by 12 bases and V by 0 bases; bases with no gene match: 12. The CDR3 runs 16 residues. The chain's CDR3 is CASSQDAGGLAGAQFF. The CDR3 bases are TGCGCCAGCAGCCAAGATGCGGGGGGGCTAGCGGGTGCGCAGTTCTTC.